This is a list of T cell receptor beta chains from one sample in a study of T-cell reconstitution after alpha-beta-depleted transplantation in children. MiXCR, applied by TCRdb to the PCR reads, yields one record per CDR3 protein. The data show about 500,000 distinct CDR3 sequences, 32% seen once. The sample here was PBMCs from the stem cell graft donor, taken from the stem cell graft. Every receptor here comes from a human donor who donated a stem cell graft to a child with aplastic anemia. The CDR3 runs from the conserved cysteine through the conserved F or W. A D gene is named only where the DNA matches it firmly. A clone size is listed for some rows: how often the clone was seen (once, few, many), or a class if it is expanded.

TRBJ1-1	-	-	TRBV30	TGTGCCTGGAGTCGGGGAGGCGGTAAGGGAGCTTTCTTT	CAWSRGGGKGAFF
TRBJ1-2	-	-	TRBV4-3	TGCGCCAGCAGCCAAGATGTAAACTATGGCTACACCTTC	CASSQDVNYGYTF
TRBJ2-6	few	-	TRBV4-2	TGTGCCAGCAGCCCCCTTAGTTTTGCTCCCTCTGGGGCCAACGTCCTGACTTTC	CASSPLSFAPSGANVLTF
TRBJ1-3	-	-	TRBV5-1	TGCGCCAGCAGCTCCCGGGAGTCTGGAAACACCATATATTTT	CASSSRESGNTIYF
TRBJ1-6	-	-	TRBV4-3	TGCGCCAGCAGCCAAGATCTGGGTTACCAGGGACGGAATTCACCCCTCCACTTT	CASSQDLGYQGRNSPLHF
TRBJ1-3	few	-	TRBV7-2	TGTGCCAGCAGCTCCGATACAGGGTCTGGAAACACCATATATTTT	CASSSDTGSGNTIYF
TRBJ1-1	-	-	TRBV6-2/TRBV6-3	TGTGCCAGCACTCCCGGCGGCGTCACTGAAGCTTTCTTT	CASTPGGVTEAFF
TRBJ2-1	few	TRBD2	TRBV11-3	TGTGCCAGCAGTTTAGCGGGAGAAACTAGGAGTGAGCAGTTCTTC	CASSLAGETRSEQFF
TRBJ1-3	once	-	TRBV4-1	TGCGCCAGCAGCCAAGAGATATCTCCCCTAAACACCATATATTTT	CASSQEISPLNTIYF
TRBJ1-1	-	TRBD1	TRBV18	TGTGCCAGCTCACGGACCGGGACAGGTGACACTGAAGCTTTCTTT	CASSRTGTGDTEAFF
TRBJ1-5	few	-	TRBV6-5	TGTGCCAGCGGGACACGCCAGCCCCAGCATTTT	CASGTRQPQHF
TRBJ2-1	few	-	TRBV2	TGTGCCAGCAGTGCCCTGAATGAGCAGTTCTTC	CASSALNEQFF
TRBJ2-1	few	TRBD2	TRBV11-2	TGTGCCAGCAGCCGACTAGCGGGAGCTAATGAGCAGTTCTTC	CASSRLAGANEQFF
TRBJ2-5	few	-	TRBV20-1	TGCAGTGCTCGGCCGACACAGCAAGAGACCCAGTACTTC	CSARPTQQETQYF
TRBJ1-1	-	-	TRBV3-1	TGTGCCAGCAGCCAAGGGGGGGCTAACACTGAAGCTTTCTTT	CASSQGGANTEAFF
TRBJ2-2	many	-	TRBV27	TGTGCCAGCAGCTTAGGGCGGACCGGGGAGCTGTTTTTT	CASSLGRTGELFF
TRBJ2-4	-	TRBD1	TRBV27	TGTGCCAGCAGTTCCCTAAATCCCCGAACAGCTATGGACAGGGGCGAGTCGAAAAAGGACATTCAGTACTTC	CASSSLNPRTAMDRGESKKDIQYF
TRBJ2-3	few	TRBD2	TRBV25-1	TGTGCCAGCATGGGTCTAGCGGGTTCCACAGATACGCAGTATTTT	CASMGLAGSTDTQYF
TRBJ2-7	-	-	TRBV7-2	TGTGCCAGCAGCTTATCGGCGGGCCTCTACGAGCAGTACTTC	CASSLSAGLYEQYF
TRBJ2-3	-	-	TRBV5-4	TGTGCCAGCAGCTTGGATGGGCGGAGTGGTGCAGATACGCAGTATTTT	CASSLDGRSGADTQYF
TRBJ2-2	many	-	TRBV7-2	TGTGCCAGCAGTAACACCGGGGAGCTGTTTTTT	CASSNTGELFF
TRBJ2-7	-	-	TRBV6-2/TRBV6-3	TGTGCCAGCAGTGCATCCCACTACGAGCAGTACTTC	CASSASHYEQYF
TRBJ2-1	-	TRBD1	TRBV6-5	TGTGCCAGCAGTACGACAGGGGTTTGGGACGTGGGTGAGCAGTTCTTC	CASSTTGVWDVGEQFF
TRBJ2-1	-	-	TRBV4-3	TGCGCCAGCAGCCAAGATATTGGAGCGTCAAGCAATGAGCAGTTCTTC	CASSQDIGASSNEQFF
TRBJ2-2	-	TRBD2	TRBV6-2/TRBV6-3	TGTGCCAGCAGTTACTCGACCCTACTAGCGGAGAACACCGGGGAGCTGTTTTTT	CASSYSTLLAENTGELFF
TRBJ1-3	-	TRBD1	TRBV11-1	TGTGCCAGCAGCTTAGAGGCTCTCCGGGACAGCTCTGGAAACACCATATATTTT	CASSLEALRDSSGNTIYF
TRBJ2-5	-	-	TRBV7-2	TGTGCCAGCAGCCCCCCAGGCAGGTTCGAGACCCAGTACTTC	CASSPPGRFETQYF
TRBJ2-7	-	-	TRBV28	TGTGCCAGCAGTTTAACCACAGCTCGCGAGCAGTACTTC	CASSLTTAREQYF
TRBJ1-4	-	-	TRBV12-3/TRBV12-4	TGTGCCAGCAGTGGGACTGGGGGGTGGGAAAAACTGTTTTTT	CASSGTGGWEKLFF
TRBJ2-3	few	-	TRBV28	TGTGCCAGCAGTTCGGCGGGTCGCACAGATACGCAGTATTTT	CASSSAGRTDTQYF
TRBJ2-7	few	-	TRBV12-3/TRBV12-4	TGTGCCAGCCGTGTCAGGGGCCCAAACGAGCAGTACTTC	CASRVRGPNEQYF
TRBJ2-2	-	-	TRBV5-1	TGCGCCAGCAGCTTGGTTACCGGGGGCATCACCGGGGAGCTGTTTTTT	CASSLVTGGITGELFF
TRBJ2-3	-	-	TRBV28	TGTGCCAGCCTTAAGGGTAGCACAGATACGCAGTATTTT	CASLKGSTDTQYF
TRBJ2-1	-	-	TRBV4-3	TGCGCCAGCAGCCAAGATCAGGGGGGATCCTACAATGAGCAGTTCTTC	CASSQDQGGSYNEQFF
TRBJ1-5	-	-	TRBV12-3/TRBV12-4	TGTGCCAGCAGTTTAACCGCACAGGGCAATCAGCCCCAGCATTTT	CASSLTAQGNQPQHF
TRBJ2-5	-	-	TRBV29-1	TGCAGCGTTGTCGGGCAGGGACTCCAAGAGACCCAGTACTTC	CSVVGQGLQETQYF
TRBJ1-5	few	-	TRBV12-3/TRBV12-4	TGTGCCAGCAGTTGGGGAGACAATCAGCCCCAGCATTTT	CASSWGDNQPQHF
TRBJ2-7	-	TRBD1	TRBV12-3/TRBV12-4	TGTGCCAGCAGTTCAGACAGGGATTGGGGTTCCGAGCAGTACTTC	CASSSDRDWGSEQYF
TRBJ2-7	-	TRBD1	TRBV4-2	TGTGCCAGCAGCCCCGCGTACGGGACAGGGGGCCACGAGCAGTACTTC	CASSPAYGTGGHEQYF
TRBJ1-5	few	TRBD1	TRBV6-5	TGTGCCAGCAGTTACACGGACAGGACGAATCACCCCCAGCATTTT	CASSYTDRTNHPQHF
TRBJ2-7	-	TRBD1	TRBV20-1	TGCAGTGCTAGTCTCGGGACAGGGGGGAACGAGCAGTACTTC	CSASLGTGGNEQYF
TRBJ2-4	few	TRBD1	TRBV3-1	TGTGCCAGCAGCCGAGCGCGGCCAGGGGGCGTCAAAAACATTCAGTACTTC	CASSRARPGGVKNIQYF
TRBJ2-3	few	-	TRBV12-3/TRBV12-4	TGTGCCAGCAGAGGGAAACAGCATTTTGCAGATACGCAGTATTTT	CASRGKQHFADTQYF
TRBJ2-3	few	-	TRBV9	TGTGCCAGCAGCGTAGAGGGAAGAAATACGCAGTATTTT	CASSVEGRNTQYF
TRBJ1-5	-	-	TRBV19	TGTGCCAGTAGTGATCAGCCCCAGCATTTT	CASSDQPQHF
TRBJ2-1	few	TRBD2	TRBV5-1	TGCGCCAGCAGCTTGTACTCGGGATTAGGACTCCCTGCGGGGGGCGAGCAGTTCTTC	CASSLYSGLGLPAGGEQFF
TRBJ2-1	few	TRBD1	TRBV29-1	TGCAGCGTCTACAAGAGCCGGTGGACAGGGGGATACAATGAGCAGTTCTTC	CSVYKSRWTGGYNEQFF
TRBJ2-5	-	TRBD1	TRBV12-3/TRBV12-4	TGTGCCAGCAGGGACAGGGGGCAACAAGAGACCCAGTACTTC	CASRDRGQQETQYF
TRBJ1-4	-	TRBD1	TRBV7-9	TGTGCCAGCAGCTACGCAGGGGGCGGTGAAAAACTGTTTTTT	CASSYAGGGEKLFF
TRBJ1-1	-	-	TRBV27	TGTGCCAGCAGTTTATCATCCAGGGAGGTCACTGAAGCTTTCTTT	CASSLSSREVTEAFF
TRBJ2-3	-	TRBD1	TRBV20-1	TGCAGTGCTCCGACGACAGGGTCGAGCACAGATACGCAGTATTTT	CSAPTTGSSTDTQYF